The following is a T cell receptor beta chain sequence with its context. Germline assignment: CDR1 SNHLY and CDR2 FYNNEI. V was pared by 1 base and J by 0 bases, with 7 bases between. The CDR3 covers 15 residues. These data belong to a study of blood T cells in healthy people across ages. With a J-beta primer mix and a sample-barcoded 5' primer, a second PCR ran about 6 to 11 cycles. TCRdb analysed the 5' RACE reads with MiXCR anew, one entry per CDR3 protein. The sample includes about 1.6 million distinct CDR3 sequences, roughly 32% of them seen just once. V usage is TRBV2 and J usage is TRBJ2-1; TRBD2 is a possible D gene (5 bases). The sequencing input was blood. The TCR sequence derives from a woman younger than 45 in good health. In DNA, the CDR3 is TGTGCCAGCAGTGAAGGCGGGCCCTCCTACAATGAGCAGTTCTTC. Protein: CASSEGGPSYNEQFF.